Shown below are 10 T cell receptor beta chains from a single sample sequenced in a study of molecular identifiers for immune sequencing clone quantification. TCRdb independently ran MiXCR on the PCR reads; one entry per CDR3 protein. The data hold approximately 40,000 distinct CDR3 sequences, with 24% observed a single time. The sequencing input was naive CD8+ T cells from blood, with Jurkat cell RNA spiked in. Described subset: FACS-sorted CD8+CD4-CCR7+CD45RA+ naive T cells. The receptors were gathered from a human donor in good health. Some libraries in this study had Jurkat cell RNA spiked in.

This clonotype was observed a few times. This chain uses TRBV7-6 with TRBJ2-7, with D hard to call. The CDR3 contains 12 residues. V lost 3 bases and J lost 5, with 8 bases in between. Looked up from germline, CDR1 is SGHVS and CDR2 is FNYEAQ. CDR3 nucleotide sequence: TGTGCCAGCAGCTTCCGTCCCCACGAGCAGTACTTC. It codes for CASSFRPHEQYF.

This clonotype has ten or more counts. V is TRBV9 and J is TRBJ1-6; D gene uncertain. Trimming removed 0 bases at V and 6 bases at J, with 7 bases between. This CDR3 has 14 residues. Germline V gene data show CDR1 as SGDLS and CDR2 as YYNGEE. CDR3 residues: CASSVEARNSPLHF. As DNA, the CDR3 is TGTGCCAGCAGCGTAGAGGCTCGTAATTCACCCCTCCACTTT.

About this clonotype itself: Just one base apart from a much larger clone, this may be a read error. The V and J genes are TRBV5-4 and TRBJ2-7, with a weak D call TRBD2 (6 bases). CDR1 SGHNT and CDR2 YYREEE come from the germline V gene (reference sequence). This CDR3 has 15 amino acids. The CDR3 is CVSSWSPSSAYEQYF. In DNA form, the CDR3 reads TGTGTCAGCAGCTGGAGCCCTTCTAGCGCCTACGAGCAGTACTTC.

With regard to this clonotype: One base away lies a much larger clone, so this may be a sequencing read error. V gene TRBV11-2 combines with J gene TRBJ2-1; no clear D. This CDR3 is built from 15 residues. Per the germline V gene, CDR1 is SGHAT and CDR2 is FQNNGV. In DNA, the CDR3 is TGTACCAGCAGTCCCTACCTGAGCTCCTACAATGAGCAGTTCTTC. The encoded protein is CTSSPYLSSYNEQFF.

This sequence joins TRBV2 and TRBJ2-3, with TRBD2 matching over 11 bases. After removal of 5 bases from V and 0 bases from J, the junction contained 10 bases not matched to a gene. Per germline, CDR1 SNHLY and CDR2 FYNNEI. The CDR3 totals 18 residues. The CDR3 loop is CASSTTLAGAPSTDTQYF. The CDR3, as DNA: TGTGCCAGCAGTACGACACTAGCGGGGGCCCCCAGCACAGATACGCAGTATTTT. Based on the CDR3 plus reference TRBV2 and TRBJ2-3, the full variable domain is EPEVTQTPSHQVTQMGQEVILRCVPISNHLYFYWYRQILGQKVEFLVSFYNNEISEKSEIFDDQFSVERPDGSNFTLKIRSTKLEDSAMYFCASSTTLAGAPSTDTQYFGPGTRLTVL.

V and J are TRBV12-5 and TRBJ2-5; no clear D. CDR3 length equals 18 residues. V was cut by 1 base and J by 1 base, with 19 bases left in between. Germline loops: CDR1 LGHNT, CDR2 FRNRAP. CDR3 nucleotide sequence: TGTGCTAGTGGTTTGGCAGGCCCCGCCGTGGTGGCCCAAGAGACCCAGTACTTC. This gives the protein CASGLAGPAVVAQETQYF.

This clonotype was detected ten times or more. V usage is TRBV30 and J usage is TRBJ2-3, with a weak D call TRBD1 (5 bases). Looked up from germline, CDR1 is GTSNPN and CDR2 is SVGIG (reference sequence). There are 13 residues in the CDR3. V was cut by 5 bases and J by 0 bases, with 9 bases left in between. This CDR3 reads CAWQGPSTDTQYF. The CDR3 DNA sequence: TGTGCCTGGCAGGGTCCTAGCACAGATACGCAGTATTTT.

This clonotype was seen many times. The V gene is TRBV12-3 or TRBV12-4, the J gene TRBJ2-5; the match to TRBD2 covers 15 bases. V trimming: 5 bases; J trimming: 7 bases; junction bases outside the gene matches: 14. The CDR3 totals 18 residues. CDR3 sequence (DNA): TGTGCCAGCAGTCCGGGACTAGCGGGGGGCCCTCATGATCGGACCCAGTACTTC. Amino acids: CASSPGLAGGPHDRTQYF.

The V call is TRBV19, the J call TRBJ2-2; 7 bases line up with TRBD1. Trimming took 10 bases from V and 1 from J; bases not matched to a gene: 6. Germline loops: CDR1 LNHDA, CDR2 SQIVND (reference sequence). The CDR3 sequence is 14 residues long. The CDR3 coding sequence is TGTGCCATCGAACAGGGGATGAACACCGGGGAGCTGTTTTTT. Residues: CAIEQGMNTGELFF.

Comment on this clonotype: A much larger clone differs by one base, so this may be a read error. This chain connects TRBV20-1 to TRBJ2-2; 11 bases align to TRBD2. The CDR3 is made up of 15 amino acids. The germline V gene has CDR1 DFQATT and CDR2 SNEGSKA (reference sequence). The CDR3 nucleotides read TGCAGTGCTAGGGACCTAGCGGGAGGTAGCGGGGAGCTGCTTTTT. It codes for CSARDLAGGSGELLF.